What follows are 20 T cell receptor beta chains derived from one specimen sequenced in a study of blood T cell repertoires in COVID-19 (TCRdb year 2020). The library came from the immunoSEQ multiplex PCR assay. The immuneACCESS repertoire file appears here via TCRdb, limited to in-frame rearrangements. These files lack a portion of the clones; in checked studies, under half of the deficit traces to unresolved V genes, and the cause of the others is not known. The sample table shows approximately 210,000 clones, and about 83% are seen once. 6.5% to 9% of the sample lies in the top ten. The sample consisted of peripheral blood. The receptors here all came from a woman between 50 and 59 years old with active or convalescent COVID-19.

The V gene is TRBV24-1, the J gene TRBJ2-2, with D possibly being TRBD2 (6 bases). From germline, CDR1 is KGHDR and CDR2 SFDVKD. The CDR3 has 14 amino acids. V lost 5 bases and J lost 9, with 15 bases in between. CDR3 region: CATSAPGAGRELFF. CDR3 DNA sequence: TGTGCCACCAGTGCGCCGGGCGCGGGGCGGGAGCTGTTTTTT.

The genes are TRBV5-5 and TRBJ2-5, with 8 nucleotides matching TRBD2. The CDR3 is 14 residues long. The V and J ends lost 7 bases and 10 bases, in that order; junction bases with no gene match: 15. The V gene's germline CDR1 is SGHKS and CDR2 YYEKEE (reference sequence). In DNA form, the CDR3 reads TGTGCCAGCGCCCCAGGCGGGGGGAAAAGGGACCAGTACTTC. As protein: CASAPGGGKRDQYF.

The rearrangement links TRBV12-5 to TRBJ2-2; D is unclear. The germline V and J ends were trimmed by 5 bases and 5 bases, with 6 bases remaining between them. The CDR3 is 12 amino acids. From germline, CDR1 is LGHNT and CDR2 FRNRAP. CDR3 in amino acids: CASGRQTGELFF. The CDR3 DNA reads TGTGCTAGTGGTCGCCAGACCGGGGAGCTGTTTTTT.

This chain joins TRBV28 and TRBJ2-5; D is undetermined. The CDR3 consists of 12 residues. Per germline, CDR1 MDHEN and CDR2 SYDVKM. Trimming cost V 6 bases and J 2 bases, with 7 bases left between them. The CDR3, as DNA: TGTGCCAGCAGGACTTATCAAGAGACCCAGTACTTC. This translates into CASRTYQETQYF.

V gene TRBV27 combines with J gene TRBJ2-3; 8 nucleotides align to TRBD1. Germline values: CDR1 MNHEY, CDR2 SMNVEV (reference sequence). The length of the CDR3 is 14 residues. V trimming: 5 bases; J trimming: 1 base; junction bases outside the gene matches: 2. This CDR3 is CASSGDRRTDTQYF. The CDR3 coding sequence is TGTGCCAGCAGTGGGGACAGGCGCACAGATACGCAGTATTTT.

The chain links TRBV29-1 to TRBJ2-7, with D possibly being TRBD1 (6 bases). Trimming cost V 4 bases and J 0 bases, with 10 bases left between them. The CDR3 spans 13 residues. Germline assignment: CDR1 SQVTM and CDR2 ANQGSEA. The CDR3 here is CSVAGASSYEQYF. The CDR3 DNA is TGCAGCGTTGCAGGGGCCAGCTCCTACGAGCAGTACTTC.

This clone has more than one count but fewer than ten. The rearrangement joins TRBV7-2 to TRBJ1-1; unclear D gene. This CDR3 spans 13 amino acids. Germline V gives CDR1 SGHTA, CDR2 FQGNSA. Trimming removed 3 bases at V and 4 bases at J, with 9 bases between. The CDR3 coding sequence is TGTGCCAGCAGCTTCTACAGAAGCACTGAAGCTTTCTTT. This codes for CASSFYRSTEAFF.

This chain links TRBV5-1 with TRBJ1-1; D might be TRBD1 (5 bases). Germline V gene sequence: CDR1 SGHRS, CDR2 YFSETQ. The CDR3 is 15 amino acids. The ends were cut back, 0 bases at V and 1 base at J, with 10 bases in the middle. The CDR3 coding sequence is TGCGCCAGCAGCTTGGAGGGGCAAGGGAACACTGAAGCTTTCTTT. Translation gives CASSLEGQGNTEAFF.

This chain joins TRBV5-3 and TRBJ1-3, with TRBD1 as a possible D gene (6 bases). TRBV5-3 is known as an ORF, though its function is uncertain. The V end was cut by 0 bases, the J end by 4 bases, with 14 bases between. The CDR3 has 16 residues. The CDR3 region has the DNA TGTGCCAGAAGCTTGGCCACACAGGGTCCGGGAAACACCATATATTTT. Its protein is CARSLATQGPGNTIYF.

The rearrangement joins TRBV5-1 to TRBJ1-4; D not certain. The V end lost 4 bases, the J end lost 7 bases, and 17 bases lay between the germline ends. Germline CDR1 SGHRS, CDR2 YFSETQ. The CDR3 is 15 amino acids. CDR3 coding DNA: TGCGCCAGCAGCACTAGCTCCGGGTGGGGTGAAAAACTGTTTTTT. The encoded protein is CASSTSSGWGEKLFF.

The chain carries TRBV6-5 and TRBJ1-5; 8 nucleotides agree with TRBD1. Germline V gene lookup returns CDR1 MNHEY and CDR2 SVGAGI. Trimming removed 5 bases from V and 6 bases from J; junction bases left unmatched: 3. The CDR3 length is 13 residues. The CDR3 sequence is CASSPTGGQPQHF. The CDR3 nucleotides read TGTGCCAGCAGTCCTACAGGGGGTCAGCCCCAGCATTTT.

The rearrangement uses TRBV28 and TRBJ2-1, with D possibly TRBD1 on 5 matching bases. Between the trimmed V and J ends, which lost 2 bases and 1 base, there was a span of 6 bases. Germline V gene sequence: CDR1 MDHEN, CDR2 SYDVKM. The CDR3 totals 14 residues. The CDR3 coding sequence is TGTGCCAGCAGTTTAAGGGGTTCCTACAATGAGCAGTTCTTC. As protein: CASSLRGSYNEQFF. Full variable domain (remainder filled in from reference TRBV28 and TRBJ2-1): DVKVTQSSRYLVKRTGEKVFLECVQDMDHENMFWYRQDPGLGLRLIYFSYDVKMKEKGDIPEGYSVSREKKERFSLILESASTNQTSMYLCASSLRGSYNEQFFGPGTRLTVL.

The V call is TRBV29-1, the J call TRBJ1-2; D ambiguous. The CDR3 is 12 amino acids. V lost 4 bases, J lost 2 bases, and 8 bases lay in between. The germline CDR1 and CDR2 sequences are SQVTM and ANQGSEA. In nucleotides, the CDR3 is TGCAGCGTTGGGACGGGGAACTATGGCTACACCTTC. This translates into CSVGTGNYGYTF. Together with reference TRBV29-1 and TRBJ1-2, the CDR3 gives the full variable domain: SAVISQKPSRDICQRGTSLTIQCQVDSQVTMMFWYRQQPGQSLTLIATANQGSEATYESGFVIDKFPISRPNLTFSTLTVSNMSPEDSSIYLCSVGTGNYGYTFGSGTRLTVV.

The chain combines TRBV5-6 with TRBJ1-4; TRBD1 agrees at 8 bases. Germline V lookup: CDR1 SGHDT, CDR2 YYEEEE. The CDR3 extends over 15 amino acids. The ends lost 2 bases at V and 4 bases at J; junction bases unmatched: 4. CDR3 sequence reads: CASSFGQGLNEKLFF. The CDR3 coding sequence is TGTGCCAGCAGCTTCGGACAGGGACTTAATGAAAAACTGTTTTTT.

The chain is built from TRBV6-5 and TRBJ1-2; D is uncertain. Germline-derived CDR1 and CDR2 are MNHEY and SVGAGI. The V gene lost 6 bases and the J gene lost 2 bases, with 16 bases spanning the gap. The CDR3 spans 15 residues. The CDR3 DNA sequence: TGTGCCAGCAGAGGGAGGGTTCTTCCCAACTATGGCTACACCTTC. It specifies CASRGRVLPNYGYTF.

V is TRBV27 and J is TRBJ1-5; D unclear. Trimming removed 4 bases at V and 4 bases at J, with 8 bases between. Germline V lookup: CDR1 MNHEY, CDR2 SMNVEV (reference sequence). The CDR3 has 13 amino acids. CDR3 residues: CASSYRDNQPQHF. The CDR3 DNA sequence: TGTGCCAGCAGTTATCGGGATAATCAGCCCCAGCATTTT.

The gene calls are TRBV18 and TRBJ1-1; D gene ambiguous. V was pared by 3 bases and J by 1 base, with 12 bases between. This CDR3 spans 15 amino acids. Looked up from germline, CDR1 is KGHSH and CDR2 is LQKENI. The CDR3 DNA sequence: TGTGCCAGCTCACCCGTACAGATTAAGAACACTGAAGCTTTCTTT. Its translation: CASSPVQIKNTEAFF.

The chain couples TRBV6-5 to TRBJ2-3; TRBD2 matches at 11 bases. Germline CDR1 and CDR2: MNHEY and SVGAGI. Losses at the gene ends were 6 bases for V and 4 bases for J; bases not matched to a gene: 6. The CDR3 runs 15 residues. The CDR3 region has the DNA TGTGCCAGCAGCCGACTAGCGGGGAGGGCAGATACGCAGTATTTT. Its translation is CASSRLAGRADTQYF.

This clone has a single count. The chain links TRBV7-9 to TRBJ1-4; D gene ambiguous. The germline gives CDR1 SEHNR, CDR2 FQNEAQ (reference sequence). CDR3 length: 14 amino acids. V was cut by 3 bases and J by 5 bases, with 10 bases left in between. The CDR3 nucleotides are TGTGCCAGCAGCTTTGAGAGGTCAAATGAAAAACTGTTTTTT. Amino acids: CASSFERSNEKLFF.

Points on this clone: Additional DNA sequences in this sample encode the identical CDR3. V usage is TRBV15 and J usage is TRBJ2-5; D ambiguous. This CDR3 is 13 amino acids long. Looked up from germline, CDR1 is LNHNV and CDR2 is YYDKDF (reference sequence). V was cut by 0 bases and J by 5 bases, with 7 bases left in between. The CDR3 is CATSRDPRETQYF. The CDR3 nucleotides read TGTGCCACCAGCAGAGACCCGAGGGAGACCCAGTACTTC.